A selection of T cell receptor beta chains follows, all from one sample in a study of response to subunit inactivated influenza vaccine. In TCRdb, the RT-PCR reads were re-called with MiXCR into one record per CDR3 protein. This sample has roughly 710,000 distinct CDR3 sequences, with approximately 14% found just once. This material consisted of PBMCs from blood, taken 14 to 15 days before vaccination. These receptors originate from a man in his forties or fifties who received an inactivated influenza vaccine. Both conserved end residues are part of each CDR3. A D gene is named only where the DNA matches it firmly. The size entry is marked missing in some rows and otherwise reads once, few, many or a size class.

>NA|NA|TRBJ2-5|TRBV6-1
CASSRVGKQETQYF
TGTGCCAGCAGCCGGGTTGGGAAGCAAGAGACCCAGTACTTC
>TRBD1|once|TRBJ2-7|TRBV27
CASSLFGTGVEEQYF
TGTGCCAGCAGTTTATTCGGGACAGGGGTTGAGGAGCAGTACTTC
>TRBD1|NA|TRBJ2-7|TRBV20-1
CSARDRRTGQGSPGQYF
TGCAGTGCTAGAGACCGCCGGACAGGACAGGGATCTCCGGGGCAGTACTTC
>TRBD1|few|TRBJ2-7|TRBV12-5
CASGLQGAHEQYF
TGTGCTAGTGGTTTGCAGGGGGCGCACGAGCAGTACTTC
>NA|few|TRBJ2-2|TRBV7-8
CASRPLARDKNTGELFF
TGTGCCAGCAGACCACTAGCCCGGGACAAGAACACCGGGGAGCTGTTTTTT
>NA|many|TRBJ1-6|TRBV12-3/TRBV12-4
CASSFSTGKDSPLHF
TGTGCCAGCAGTTTCTCGACGGGGAAAGATTCACCCCTCCACTTT
>TRBD2|few|TRBJ2-3|TRBV28
CAGRGPPTDTQYF
TGTGCCGGGAGGGGACCCCCGACTGATACGCAGTATTTT
>TRBD1|few|TRBJ1-2|TRBV25-1
CASSDLLGTDDGYTF
TGTGCCAGCAGTGACTTACTCGGGACAGACGATGGCTACACCTTC
>NA|NA|TRBJ2-7|TRBV5-6
CASCSLGTIYEQYF
TGTGCCAGCTGCTCCCTCGGGACAATCTACGAGCAGTACTTC
>NA|many|TRBJ2-4|TRBV12-3/TRBV12-4
CASSPRQTGKGIQYF
TGTGCCAGCAGTCCCAGACAAACAGGGAAAGGCATTCAGTACTTC
>NA|few|TRBJ1-1|TRBV20-1
CSAKEQPTEAFF
TGCAGTGCCAAAGAACAACCCACTGAAGCTTTCTTT